A single T cell receptor (beta chain) is shown here with its context. CDR3 length: 13 amino acids. Germline CDR1 is LNHDA and CDR2 is SQIVND (reference sequence). V trimming: 1 base; J trimming: 5 bases; junction bases outside the gene matches: 1. This entry is derived from a study of blood T cell repertoires in COVID-19. The overall study: Italy, Spain and the United States were the sources of the convalescent and acute COVID-19 samples. PBMCs, B-cell-depleted T cells, or T cells provided the cDNA or gDNA that made up the material.

Data came from immunoSEQ multiplex PCR; TCRdb stores just in-frame clones and leaves some out. The sample yields about 110,000 clones, more than 70% seen once. This receptor was identified in a human donor in a cohort sampled during active COVID-19. Sequenced material: peripheral blood. The chain couples TRBV19 to TRBJ2-5; 7 bases agree with TRBD2. For the CDR3, the DNA is TGTGCCAGTAGTATAGTGGGGGGGGAGACCCAGTACTTC. Amino acid sequence: CASSIVGGETQYF. Filled out from reference TRBV19 and TRBJ2-5, the complete variable domain reads DGGITQSPKYLFRKEGQNVTLSCEQNLNHDAMYWYRQDPGQGLRLIYYSQIVNDFQKGDIAEGYSVSREKKESFPLTVTSAQKNPTAFYLCASSIVGGETQYFGPGTRLLVL.